This TCR beta chain derives from a study of cytotoxic CD8 clonotypes in ibrutinib-treated CLL. Study-wide results and limits: Once treatment began, public clonotypes, which were uncommon, contracted or stayed stable.

This clone was recorded a few times. Its specificity is unknown. The data were produced by immunoSEQ multiplex PCR, yet TCRdb's version contains in-frame clones alone and is incomplete. The data hold approximately 160,000 clones, with roughly 84% observed a single time. The CDR3 is 17 residues long. Germline V gene sequence: CDR1 SGHDT, CDR2 YYEEEE. Unmatched junction bases numbered 12, after V lost 2 bases and J lost 7 bases. The rearrangement links TRBV5-6 to TRBJ2-1; 10 bases are shared with TRBD2. Sequencing used PBMCs, obtained at disease progression, from a patient treated with ibrutinib. This TCR was sampled from a human donor with chronic lymphocytic leukemia. CDR3 in amino acids: CASSLTLAGVLRNEQFF. CDR3 coding DNA: TGTGCCAGCAGCTTAACCCTAGCGGGAGTCCTCCGGAATGAGCAGTTCTTC.